These 18 T cell receptor beta chains came from one sample sequenced in a study of cytomegalovirus exposure and HLA in healthy donors. PCR employed 60 Vbeta and 13 Jbeta primers. The repertoire was sequenced with immunoSEQ multiplex PCR; TCRdb's copy has only in-frame clones and lacks some. The table includes 150,000 or so clones, approximately 70% detected once. Sequencing used PBMCs. Every receptor here comes from a man aged 35-49 years in good health and CMV-seropositive.

The sample holds a few counts of this clone. The chain has TRBV2 and TRBJ2-3; D not resolved. V gave up 0 bases and J gave up 1 base, with 8 bases separating them. Germline assignment: CDR1 SNHLY and CDR2 FYNNEI. The CDR3 extends over 15 amino acids. The CDR3 is CASSEAPRGTDTQYF. In DNA form, the CDR3 reads TGTGCCAGCAGTGAAGCCCCCCGCGGCACAGATACGCAGTATTTT.

The gene calls are TRBV7-9 and TRBJ2-7; D uncertain. This CDR3 comprises 12 residues. Germline values: CDR1 SEHNR, CDR2 FQNEAQ (reference sequence). Between the trimmed V and J ends, which lost 5 bases and 6 bases, there was a span of 11 bases. The CDR3 spells CASSPEPFEQYF. In DNA, the CDR3 is TGTGCCAGCAGCCCGGAGCCTTTCGAGCAGTACTTC. Full variable domain (rest looked up from reference TRBV7-9 and TRBJ2-7): DTGVSQNPRHKITKRGQNVTFRCDPISEHNRLYWYRQTLGQGPEFLTYFQNEAQLEKSRLLSDRFSAERPKGSFSTLEIQRTEQGDSAMYLCASSPEPFEQYFGPGTRLTVT.

This clone occurred once. The V gene is TRBV19, the J gene TRBJ2-2; 8 positions agree with TRBD1. Trimming removed 8 bases from V and 1 base from J; junction bases left unmatched: 12. The length of the CDR3 is 17 residues. CDR1 and CDR2 (germline): LNHDA, SQIVND (reference sequence). The CDR3 loop reads CASRNLTGTGNTGELFF. The CDR3 bases are TGTGCCAGTCGAAACCTTACCGGGACAGGGAACACCGGGGAGCTGTTTTTT.

This rearrangement joins TRBV6-5 to TRBJ2-5; no reliable D call. The CDR3 contains 14 residues. CDR1 and CDR2 from the germline V gene are MNHEY and SVGAGI. V lost 1 base and J lost 2, with 8 bases in between. This CDR3 reads CASSYFGLQETQYF. CDR3 nucleotide sequence: TGTGCCAGCAGTTACTTTGGCCTGCAAGAGACCCAGTACTTC.

The chain employs TRBV15 and TRBJ2-1; a possible D gene is TRBD2 (5 bases). The CDR3 runs 14 residues. The V end lost 1 base, the J end lost 8 bases, and 12 bases lay between the germline ends. Germline loops: CDR1 LNHNV, CDR2 YYDKDF (reference sequence). This chain's CDR3 is CATSRGAVWDEQFF. Written as DNA, the CDR3 is TGTGCCACCAGCAGAGGAGCGGTTTGGGATGAGCAGTTCTTC.

This clone was seen more than once but under ten times. V is TRBV9 and J is TRBJ2-5; 12 positions agree with TRBD2. The CDR3 sequence is 16 residues long. V trimming: 2 bases; J trimming: 5 bases; junction bases outside the gene matches: 7. CDR1 and CDR2 from the germline V gene are SGDLS and YYNGEE. The CDR3 is CASSVLTSGGGETQYF. The CDR3 DNA follows: TGTGCCAGCAGCGTTCTGACTAGCGGGGGAGGGGAGACCCAGTACTTC.

The rearrangement links TRBV5-1 to TRBJ1-1; the match to TRBD1 covers 9 bases. V was pared by 4 bases and J by 4 bases, with 8 bases of the junction left unmatched. Germline CDR1 SGHRS, CDR2 YFSETQ. The CDR3 sequence is 15 residues long. In DNA, the CDR3 is TGCGCCAGCAGCATCCGGGACAGGGAGGCCACTGAAGCTTTCTTT. Protein sequence: CASSIRDREATEAFF. Combining the CDR3 with reference TRBV5-1 and TRBJ1-1 gives the whole variable domain KAGVTQTPRYLIKTRGQQVTLSCSPISGHRSVSWYQQTPGQGLQFLFEYFSETQRNKGNFPGRFSGRQFSNSRSEMNVSTLELGDSALYLCASSIRDREATEAFFGQGTRLTVV.

This chain links TRBV9 with TRBJ2-7; D gene unclear. V was clipped by 2 bases and J by 0 bases, with 9 bases between them. CDR1 is SGDLS, CDR2 YYNGEE, per germline. The CDR3 contains 14 residues. The DNA for the CDR3 is TGTGCCAGCAGCGTGTCGTCTAACTCCTACGAGCAGTACTTC. This translates into CASSVSSNSYEQYF.

In its sample, this clone was seen a few times. The V call is TRBV7-8, the J call TRBJ1-1; 7 nucleotides agree with TRBD1. CDR3 size: 14 residues. J gave up 4 bases and V 5 bases, and 7 bases lay outside the gene matches. The germline CDR1 and CDR2 sequences are SGHVS and FQNEAQ. The CDR3 reads CASSLEAGGTEAFF. As DNA, the CDR3 is TGTGCCAGCAGCCTAGAGGCAGGGGGCACTGAAGCTTTCTTT.

This clone has a single count. Here the CDR3 DNA reads TGTGCCTGGAGTGTACGACAGGGGGACGGCTACACCTTC. Encoded protein: CAWSVRQGDGYTF. The chain carries TRBV30 and TRBJ1-2, with 9 bases aligning to TRBD1. With V trimmed by 0 bases and J by 8 bases, 4 bases remained unmatched. The CDR3 runs 13 residues. Germline assignment: CDR1 GTSNPN and CDR2 SVGIG (reference sequence).

V usage is TRBV9 and J usage is TRBJ2-7; a weak D match, TRBD1 (6 bases). This CDR3 comprises 15 residues. V was trimmed by 0 bases and J by 2 bases, leaving 12 bases between them. CDR1 SGDLS and CDR2 YYNGEE come from the germline V gene. CDR3 sequence (DNA): TGTGCCAGCAGCGTAGAGTCGGGACATACCTACGAGCAGTACTTC. Protein sequence: CASSVESGHTYEQYF.

This clone came up a few times. The J gene is TRBJ1-3, the V gene TRBV6-4, with a tentative D call TRBD1 (5 bases). Germline CDR1 and CDR2: MRHNA and SNTAGT. V was pared by 2 bases and J by 0 bases, with 11 bases between. CDR3 length: 16 amino acids. Here the CDR3 reads CASSDADIHSGNTIYF. In DNA, the CDR3 is TGTGCCAGCAGTGACGCGGACATACACTCTGGAAACACCATATATTTT.

The chain employs TRBV7-9 and TRBJ2-3; 7 nucleotides match TRBD1. The CDR3 loop spans 16 amino acids. Germline CDR1 is SEHNR and CDR2 is FQNEAQ (reference sequence). V was pared by 5 bases and J by 0 bases, with 8 bases of the junction left unmatched. CDR3 bases: TGTGCCAGCAGCCCCAGGACAGGACCGAGCACAGATACGCAGTATTTT. This translates into CASSPRTGPSTDTQYF.

In this sample, this clone turned up a few times. This sequence joins TRBV19 and TRBJ2-6; a possible D gene is TRBD1 (6 bases). Germline CDR1 and CDR2: LNHDA and SQIVND (reference sequence). The length of the CDR3 is 19 residues. The ends were cut back, 5 bases at V and 2 bases at J, with 22 bases in the middle. CDR3 DNA: TGTGCCAGTAGTCGACAACGCCCAGGACAGATCCCTGGGGCCAACGTCCTGACTTTC. It encodes CASSRQRPGQIPGANVLTF.

This sequence joins TRBV9 and TRBJ2-7; TRBD2 matches 11 bases. Germline V gene lookup returns CDR1 SGDLS and CDR2 YYNGEE. V shed 0 bases, J shed 5 bases, and the junction held 7 bases outside the gene matches. There are 16 residues in the CDR3. The CDR3, as DNA: TGTGCCAGCAGCGTAGCCCCTAGCGGGGGGATGAACGAGCAGTACTTC. Translated: CASSVAPSGGMNEQYF. Using reference TRBV9 and TRBJ2-7 for the parts outside the CDR3, the full variable domain is DSGVTQTPKHLITATGQRVTLRCSPRSGDLSVYWYQQSLDQGLQFLIQYYNGEERAKGNILERFSAQQFPDLHSELNLSSLELGDSALYFCASSVAPSGGMNEQYFGPGTRLTVT.

Written as DNA, the CDR3 is TGTGCCATCAGTGACCGAGACACTGGTCCAGATACGCAGTATTTT. It translates to CAISDRDTGPDTQYF. The chain has TRBV10-3 and TRBJ2-3; D uncertain. The length of the CDR3 is 15 residues. Germline V gene sequence: CDR1 ENHRY, CDR2 SYGVKD. Trimming removed 3 bases from V and 4 bases from J, with 14 bases in between.

The chain joins TRBV9 to TRBJ1-2, with D unresolved. The CDR3 consists of 13 residues. Germline values: CDR1 SGDLS, CDR2 YYNGEE. The V and J ends lost 0 bases and 4 bases respectively, with 7 bases between them. The CDR3 is CASSVGMRYGYTF. The CDR3 DNA sequence: TGTGCCAGCAGCGTAGGAATGCGCTATGGCTACACCTTC. Looking up the rest from reference TRBV9 and TRBJ1-2 gives the full variable domain: DSGVTQTPKHLITATGQRVTLRCSPRSGDLSVYWYQQSLDQGLQFLIQYYNGEERAKGNILERFSAQQFPDLHSELNLSSLELGDSALYFCASSVGMRYGYTFGSGTRLTVV.

A few counts support this clone. The chain joins TRBV6-5 to TRBJ1-1, with TRBD1 matching over 8 bases. The CDR3 covers 16 residues. The germline V gene has CDR1 MNHEY and CDR2 SVGAGI. V was clipped by 0 bases and J by 4 bases; unmatched bases: 7. CDR3 DNA sequence: TGTGCCAGCAGTTACTCGCCATTTACAGGGGGCACTGAAGCTTTCTTT. It translates to CASSYSPFTGGTEAFF.